The entry below gives a single T cell receptor (beta chain) sequence along with its context. Its antigen is as yet unknown. The source of the sample is a study of T-cell memory formation after mild COVID-19. 5'RACE with constant-segment primers built TCRalpha and TCRbeta cDNA libraries with UMIs. TCRdb analysed the 5' RACE reads with MiXCR anew, one entry per CDR3 protein. The table lists 300,000 to 400,000 distinct CDR3 sequences, approximately 27% of them singletons, with approximately 12% in the top ten. The study, taken as a whole, reports: A balance of CD4 and CD8 characterized clones contracting day 15 to 85, whereas later expanders leaned CD4+. Some responding clones appeared in pre-infection memory, suggesting cross-reactive memory joined.

V lost 3 bases to trimming and J lost 5 bases; unmatched junction nucleotides: 7. The CDR3 contains 16 residues. CDR1 KGHDR and CDR2 SFDVKD come from the germline V gene. This rearrangement joins TRBV24-1 to TRBJ2-1, with 9 bases fitting TRBD1. This sequence was found in an adult woman who had mild COVID-19 (a few samples of this study predate the infection). Cell type and time point are not known. Sequenced input: PBMCs or a T cell subset sorted from them (not recorded which). The CDR3 DNA reads as TGTGCCACCAGTGATATCGACAGGGGGTTCAACAATGAGCAGTTCTTC. Its protein product is CATSDIDRGFNNEQFF.